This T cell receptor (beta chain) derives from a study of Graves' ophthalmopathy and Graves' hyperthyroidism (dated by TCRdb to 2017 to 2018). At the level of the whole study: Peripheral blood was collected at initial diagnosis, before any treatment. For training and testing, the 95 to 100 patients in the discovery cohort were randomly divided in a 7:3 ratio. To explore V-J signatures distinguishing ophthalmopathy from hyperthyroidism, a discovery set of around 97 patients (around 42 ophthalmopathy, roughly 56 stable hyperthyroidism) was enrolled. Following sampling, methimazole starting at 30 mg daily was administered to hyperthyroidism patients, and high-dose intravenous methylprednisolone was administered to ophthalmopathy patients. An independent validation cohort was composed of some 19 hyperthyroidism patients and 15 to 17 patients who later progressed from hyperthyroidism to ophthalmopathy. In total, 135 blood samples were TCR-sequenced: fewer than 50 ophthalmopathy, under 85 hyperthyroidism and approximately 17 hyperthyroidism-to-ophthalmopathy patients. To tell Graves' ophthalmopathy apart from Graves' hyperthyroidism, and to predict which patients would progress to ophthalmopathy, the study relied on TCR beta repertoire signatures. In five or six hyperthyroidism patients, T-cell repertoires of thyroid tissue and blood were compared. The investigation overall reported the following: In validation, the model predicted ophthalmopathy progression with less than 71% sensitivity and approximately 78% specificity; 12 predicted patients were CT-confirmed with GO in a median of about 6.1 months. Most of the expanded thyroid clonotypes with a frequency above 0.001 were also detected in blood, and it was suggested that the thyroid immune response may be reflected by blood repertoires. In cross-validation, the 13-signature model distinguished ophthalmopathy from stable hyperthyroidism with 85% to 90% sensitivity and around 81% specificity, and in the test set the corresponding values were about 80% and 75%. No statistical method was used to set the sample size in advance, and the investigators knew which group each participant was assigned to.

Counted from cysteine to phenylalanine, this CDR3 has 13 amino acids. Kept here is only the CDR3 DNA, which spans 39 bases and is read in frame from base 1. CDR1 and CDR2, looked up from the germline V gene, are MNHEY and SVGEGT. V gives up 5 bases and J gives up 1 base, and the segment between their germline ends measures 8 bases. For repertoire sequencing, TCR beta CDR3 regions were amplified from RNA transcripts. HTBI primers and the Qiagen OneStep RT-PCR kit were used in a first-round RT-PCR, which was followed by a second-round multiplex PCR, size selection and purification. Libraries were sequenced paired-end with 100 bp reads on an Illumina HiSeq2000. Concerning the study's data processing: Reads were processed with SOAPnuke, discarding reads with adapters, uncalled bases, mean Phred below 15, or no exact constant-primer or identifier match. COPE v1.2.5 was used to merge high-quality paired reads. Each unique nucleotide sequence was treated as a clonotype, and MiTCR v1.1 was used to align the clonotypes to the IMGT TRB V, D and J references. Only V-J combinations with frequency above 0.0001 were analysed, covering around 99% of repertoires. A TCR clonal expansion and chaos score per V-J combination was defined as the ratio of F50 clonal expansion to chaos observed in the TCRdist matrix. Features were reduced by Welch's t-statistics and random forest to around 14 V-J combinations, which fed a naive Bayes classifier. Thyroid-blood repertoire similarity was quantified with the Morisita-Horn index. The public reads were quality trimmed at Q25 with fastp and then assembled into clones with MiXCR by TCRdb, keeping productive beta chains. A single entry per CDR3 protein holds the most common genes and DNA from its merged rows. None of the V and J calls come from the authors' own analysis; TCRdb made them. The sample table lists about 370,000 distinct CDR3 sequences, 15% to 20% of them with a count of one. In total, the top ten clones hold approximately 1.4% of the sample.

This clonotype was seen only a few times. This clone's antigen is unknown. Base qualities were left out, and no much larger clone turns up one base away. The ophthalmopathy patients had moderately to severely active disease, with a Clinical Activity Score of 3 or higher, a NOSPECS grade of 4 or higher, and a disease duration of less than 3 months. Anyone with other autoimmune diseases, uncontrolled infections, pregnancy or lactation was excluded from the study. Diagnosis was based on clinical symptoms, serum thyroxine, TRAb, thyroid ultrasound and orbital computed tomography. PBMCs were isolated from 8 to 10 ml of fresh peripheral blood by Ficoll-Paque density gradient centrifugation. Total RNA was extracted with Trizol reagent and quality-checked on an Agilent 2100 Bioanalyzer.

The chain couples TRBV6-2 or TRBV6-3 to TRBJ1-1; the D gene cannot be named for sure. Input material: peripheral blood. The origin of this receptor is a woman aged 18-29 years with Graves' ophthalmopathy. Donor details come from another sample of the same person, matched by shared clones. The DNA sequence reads TGTGCCAGCAGTGAGTACGAGAACACTGAAGCTTTCTTT. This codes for CASSEYENTEAFF.